This T cell receptor (beta chain) was observed in a study of T cell responses to AZD1222 COVID-19 vaccine (dated by TCRdb to the early 2020s). Broadly, across the study: AZD1222 recipients given second doses at about 4 weeks or at about 12 weeks were pooled, since spike-specific TCR depth and breadth were not found to differ between the two schedules. TCR sequencing covered about 230 trial participants: approximately 200 given two doses of AZD1222 and approximately 25 given two doses of MenACWY control vaccine. Enrollment into the trials was organized by age into subgroups of 18-55, 56-69 and 70-plus years, and those subgroups contained about 160, 30 and 59 TCR-sequenced participants, respectively.

The time point label, read with the paper, signifies: baseline before first vaccination. The vaccinee samples were drawn from two UK trials, COV001 and COV002, one of which was a single-blind randomized controlled phase 2/3 trial testing AZD1222 (ChAdOx1 nCoV-19) in healthy adults. For TCRbeta chain sequencing, PBMC samples from trial participants were taken at day 0 and at day 28 after the second dose. The CDR3 regions of human TCRbeta chains were analyzed by immunosequencing. The paper's processing steps were these. TCRs in the repertoires were matched against a reference library of SARS-CoV-2-specific TCRs that had been generated with the MIRA antigen-specificity platform. Breadth was defined as the fraction of unique TCRs that were SARS-CoV-2-associated, and depth was defined as the fraction of total T cells that were SARS-CoV-2-associated. Using the MIRA data, each spike-specific TCR was mapped to the spike region that the TCR reacts to and placed in a CD4 or CD8 class. Log10-transformed breadth and depth values were compared by one-way ANOVA with Sidak's multiple comparisons tests. Drawn from immuneACCESS, this table holds only the in-frame rearrangements with V and J called that TCRdb kept. Clones are partly lost; checked studies trace under half to an unresolved V gene and leave the rest unexplained. V and J calls and clone size are as listed in that table; D and trimming were resolved from the DNA. The sample yields some 94,000 clones; around nine tenths were counted once. The top ten clonotypes cover approximately 11% of the sample.

Counted from cysteine to phenylalanine, this CDR3 has 13 amino acids. The CDR3 DNA has 39 bases and is translated from base 1. Unmatched junction bases come to 2, with V trimmed by 4 bases and J by 7 bases. A remark on this clone: Its binding antigen is unknown. Per-base qualities were not stored, and no clone one base away is much larger.

The study at large found these results: After two AZD1222 doses, both the breadth and the depth of spike-specific TCRs were significantly higher than at day 0 and than in MenACWY recipients. The 56-69-year group was small, and its depth increase did not reach significance, likely because of low power. Most participants were white British and females outnumbered males, and the authors suggested that clonal diversity may have been underestimated. CD4 TCRs associated with the vaccine covered the entire spike protein, and the dominant responses were in regions 160-218 and 743-854. No day 14 peak-response samples were available, so repertoires were characterized only after the peak T cell response. Reportedly, close to half of the unique spike-specific TCRs recognized epitopes lying outside the regions that are mutated in the B.1.351 and B.1.1.7 variants. Conclusions about previously exposed vaccinees are limited because only five to seven AZD1222 recipients were SARS-CoV-2 seropositive at baseline.

The rearrangement combines TRBV12-3 or TRBV12-4 with TRBJ1-5; a stretch of 9 junction bases matches TRBD1. This sample comprised peripheral blood, obtained on day 0 of AZD1222 vaccination. This receptor was taken from an adult in good health. The encoded CDR3 is CASSSGQGQPQHF. The base sequence is TGTGCCAGCAGTTCGGGACAGGGACAGCCCCAGCATTTT.